This T cell receptor beta chain was sequenced during a study of T cells after posttransplantation cyclophosphamide. Study observations and caveats: Later post-transplant blood repertoires were often dominated by donor CD8+ memory clones. Recipient CMV seropositivity and CMV reactivation strongly tracked TRB clonality. Tissue-infiltrating T cells from skin or gut overlapped little with blood T cells.

The CDR3 covers 12 residues. Deletions cut 2 bases from V and 8 bases from J, with 7 bases between. Germline-derived CDR1 and CDR2 are PRHDT and FYEKMQ (reference sequence). Data came from immunoSEQ multiplex PCR; TCRdb stores just in-frame clones and leaves some out. The profile shows 12,000 or so clones, 85% to 95% of them singletons. Busulfan-fludarabine conditioning, marrow transplant, and cyclophosphamide on days +3 and +4 were administered. As to this clone: Its antigen is not identified.

The sequencing here drew on PBMCs, taken after allogeneic stem cell transplant with posttransplant cyclophosphamide. This TCR was sampled from a female patient aged 25-40 years who received an allogeneic stem cell transplant from an unrelated donor, was CMV-positive, and had no GVHD. Some T cells may be graft donor cells. The V and J genes are TRBV13 and TRBJ2-1, with unresolved D. CDR3 nucleotides: TGTGCCAGCAGCTTACAGGTTCATGAGCAGTTCTTC. As protein: CASSLQVHEQFF.